The entry that follows covers one T cell receptor (beta chain) sequence. Its recognized antigen is unknown. No base-level quality is on record; no much larger clone is a single base apart. The CDR3 measures 12 amino acids from cysteine to phenylalanine. This entry keeps only the CDR3 DNA: 36 bases, framed from base 1. The germline V gene encodes CDR1 MNHGY and CDR2 SAAAGT. Between the V and J ends, shortened by 7 bases and 3 bases respectively, the junction contains 9 bases. Follow-up blood from HIV-infected patients was collected roughly three months, about 14 weeks, after antiretroviral therapy began. Since whole blood was used without any cell fractionation, the repertoire reflected all peripheral T cells in unsorted form. An approximately 2.7 ml sample of peripheral blood was drawn into Tempus tubes for RNA extraction. Patients were deemed ineligible for enrollment if they had febrile or AIDS-related illness, tumors, hepatitis B or C coinfection, immunomodulatory therapy, recent vaccination or treatment interruptions. The TURBO-DNase kit was used to remove leftover genomic DNA, and GLOBINclear was used to deplete globin mRNA.

The data stem from a study of HIV-infected patients and healthy controls (dated by TCRdb to about 2014). Regarding the research as a whole: CD4 counts rose modestly but significantly in 14 of 16 patients after three months of therapy, yet stayed below normal ranges. The study tested whether deep TCR repertoire sequencing of HIV patients' small blood samples could capture immune perturbation and reconstitution. The CD4:CD8 ratio rose slightly, whereas CD8 counts showed no consistent shift during early therapy. Viral load fell below detection in most of the 16 patients by the second bleed and in all patients following a further year of therapy. Overall T-cell lymphocytopenia was not observed in the patients, and no significant difference from controls was found in total CDR3 counts per chain. Study-wide findings and limitations: Comparisons were complicated by unequal numbers of distinct sequences between patients and controls, and rare events from HIV-infected data were overweighted by size-matching. Significantly higher mean Gini indices were seen in HIV-infected repertoires than in controls, possibly reflecting oligoclonality. Mean usage differed significantly between HIV-infected patients and controls for eight alpha and eight beta V genes. Healthy controls shared more CDR3s between individuals than HIV+ patients, by Jaccard index and by count of highly shared sequences. Treated samples represented only approximately 14 weeks of therapy, a duration arguably insufficient for detecting immune reconstitution in view of low adult thymic output. Only sixteen HIV-infected individuals were processed, which the authors considered a major limit on how widely the findings apply. The apparent post-therapy recovery of the Gini index in HIV-infected patients was not reproduced in size-matched repertoire data. HIV-associated CDR3s exhibited a significant reduction in frequency during therapy, whereas CMV-associated CDR3s exhibited no significant change, although the majority increased in frequency. Healthy control repertoires showed roughly threefold more distinct CDR3s and higher Shannon diversity than untreated HIV+ repertoires. The dynamics of distinct T-cell subpopulations could not be separated, and sequencing depth was restricted, because whole blood was used. In the samples, alpha-beta chain pairing was left undetermined. The observed differences in diversity were not explained by the slight differences in age and sex profiles between the study cohorts. Donor HLA types were not determined in the study. MAIT cell alpha-chain CDR3s were present at high frequency in healthy controls but severely depleted in HIV+ repertoires.

500 to 600 ng RNA was reverse transcribed with SuperScript III using primers against the alpha and beta constant regions. Alpha and beta chain libraries were generated separately via chain-specific third strand synthesis with multiplexing indices. In the protocol, all rearrangements within a chain were amplified with a single primer pair so that primer bias was avoided, and molecular barcodes were added to each cDNA molecule. Purified cDNA was ligated with T4 RNA Ligase 1 onto a 5' RACE adapter bearing a random hexamer and the SP2 sequencing primer site. The authors primed second strand synthesis from the SP2 site with Phusion polymerase and used slow temperature ramps to favor optimal annealing. Two random hexamer sequences, both added before amplification and joined together, made up the 12-nucleotide barcode of each molecule. P5 and P7 adapter elements plus a second index were added in a short first PCR, which was followed by a roughly 21-cycle amplification PCR with P5s and P7 primers. A total of 27 PCR cycles were applied to the libraries, which were quantified on a Qubit, sized on a Bioanalyzer, and diluted to approximately 3.7 nM. Sequencing of the normalized libraries was done on an Illumina MiSeq using 2 x 250 paired-end kits. MinElute columns were the means by which the reverse transcription reactions were cleaned up, and the reactions were eluted into 10 ul Tris-Cl. Adapter ligations ran for 23 hours at 16 degrees C and were afterwards cleaned with AMPure XP beads at a 1:1 ratio. In the paper's pipeline: Demultiplexed FASTQ files were processed with a modified Decombinator by which V, J, insert and barcode information was output. Any sequence that shared a barcode yet differed from the dominant sequence was discarded as an error, and the number of original cDNA molecules was estimated by counting barcodes clustered at Levenshtein distance 3. Downstream analyses used R packages ineq, vegan, igraph and RCytoscape, with IMGT nomenclature and CDR3 definitions. V gene usage was computed over distinct sequences, each TCR counted once to avoid skew from clonal expansion. Within a donor, similarity networks joined unique CDR3 amino acid sequences in every case where two of them were separated by a single Levenshtein edit. The authors compiled published HIV-specific CDR3s (over 90 alpha, just over 700 beta) and CMV-specific CDR3s (roughly 12 alpha, fewer than 300 beta) and searched for them in the repertoires. Random subsampling to size-matched repertoires showed patients' decreased diversity was not caused by their lower sequence numbers. Clones were called with MiXCR by TCRdb after fastp trimmed the public reads at Q25, and only in-frame beta chains were retained. Records with the same CDR3 protein are collapsed into one entry carrying the most frequent genes and DNA. The V and J calls shown here were made by TCRdb, not taken from the authors' results. The sample table records about 14,000 distinct CDR3 sequences; roughly an eighth of these occur just once. About 40% of the sample is held by the ten biggest clonotypes.

The chain joins TRBV6-8 to TRBJ1-1; no confident D gene assignment can be made. The receptor comes from an adult with HIV infection. The donor label of this sample is uncertain. This specimen consisted of blood, obtained during antiretroviral therapy. CDR3 sequence: CASTQVDTEAFF. The DNA sequence is given as TGTGCCAGCACGCAAGTCGACACTGAAGCTTTCTTT.